The clone carrying this T cell receptor (beta chain) was found once. The sample comes from a study of blood T cell repertoires in COVID-19. Study-level information: The United States, Italy and Spain were the sources of the acute and convalescent COVID-19 samples. Sources were T cells, B-cell-depleted T cells, or PBMCs; the material itself was cDNA or gDNA.

Original processing notes: Using reference gene primer amplification, nucleated cell counts were estimated. Profiled with immunoSEQ multiplex PCR; TCRdb holds only in-frame clones, not every one. Clone size and the V and J calls come from that table; the DNA yielded D and trimming. There are approximately 230,000 clones in the sample; nearly 90% occur only once, and under 4% lies in the top ten. Germline V gives CDR1 SQVTM, CDR2 ANQGSEA. The length of the CDR3 is 15 residues. The V gene lost 0 bases and the J gene lost 2 bases, with 11 bases spanning the gap. V is TRBV29-1 and J is TRBJ1-3; D call uncertain. This receptor was identified in a man in his late teens or twenties with active or convalescent COVID-19. The sequenced sample was peripheral blood. The CDR3, as DNA: TGCAGCGTTGAAGACCCTCGGGAGCCTGGAAACACCATATATTTT. This sequence encodes CSVEDPREPGNTIYF.